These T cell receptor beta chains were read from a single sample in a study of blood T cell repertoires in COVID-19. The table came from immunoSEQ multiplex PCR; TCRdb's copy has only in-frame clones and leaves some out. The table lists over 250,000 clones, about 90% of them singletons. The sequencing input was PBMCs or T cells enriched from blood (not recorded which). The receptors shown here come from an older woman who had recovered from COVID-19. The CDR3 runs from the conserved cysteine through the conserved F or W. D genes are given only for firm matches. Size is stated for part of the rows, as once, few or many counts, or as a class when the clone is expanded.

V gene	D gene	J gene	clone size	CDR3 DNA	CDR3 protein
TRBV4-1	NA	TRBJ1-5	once	TGCGCCAGCAGCCAGACCGTCTCGGCGGGTCAGCCCCAGCATTTT	CASSQTVSAGQPQHF
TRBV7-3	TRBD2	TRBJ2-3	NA	TGTGCCAGCAGCTTACTAGCGGCTTCAGATACGCAGTATTTT	CASSLLAASDTQYF
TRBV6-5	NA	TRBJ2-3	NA	TGTGCCAGCGGGTCGAGGCTCACAGATACGCAGTATTTT	CASGSRLTDTQYF
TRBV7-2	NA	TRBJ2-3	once	TGTGCCAGCAGCTTACGGGTCGCGGATACGCAGTATTTT	CASSLRVADTQYF
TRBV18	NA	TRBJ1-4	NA	TGTGCCAGCTCACCACCGGGTGGCGGTAATGAAAAACTGTTTTTT	CASSPPGGGNEKLFF
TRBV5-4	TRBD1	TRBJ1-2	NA	TGTGCCAGCAGCCCGACCCGACAGGGCATCTATGGCTACACCTTC	CASSPTRQGIYGYTF
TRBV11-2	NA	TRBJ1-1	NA	TGTGCCAGCAGCTTAGATGGGGCCGCTTTCATGAACACTGAAGCTTTCTTT	CASSLDGAAFMNTEAFF
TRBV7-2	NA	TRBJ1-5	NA	TGTGCCAGCAGCTCCCGACAGAATGGTCAGCCCCAGCATTTT	CASSSRQNGQPQHF
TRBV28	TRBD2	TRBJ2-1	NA	TGTGCCAGCAGTCACATACGCGGGTCTAGCGGGATATCCTACAATGAGCAGTTCTTC	CASSHIRGSSGISYNEQFF
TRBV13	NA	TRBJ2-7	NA	TGTGCCAGCAGCTCCGGAGGGTACGAGCAGTACTTC	CASSSGGYEQYF
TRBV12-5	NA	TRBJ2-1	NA	TGTGCTAGTGGTTTGGTACGAGGTGAGCAGTTCTTC	CASGLVRGEQFF
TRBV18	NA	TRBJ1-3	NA	TGTGCCAGCTCACCCACCGACAGCTCTGGAAACACCATATATTTT	CASSPTDSSGNTIYF
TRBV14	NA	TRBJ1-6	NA	TGTGCCAGCAGCCAAGATATACGGACAGTTCATTCACCCCTCCACTTT	CASSQDIRTVHSPLHF
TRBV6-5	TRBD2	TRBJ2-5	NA	TGTGCCAGCAGTTACGGTCCAGCGGGAGGAGCTGGGACCCAGTACTTC	CASSYGPAGGAGTQYF
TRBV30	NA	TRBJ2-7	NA	TGTGCCGGCGGGAACTCCTACGAGCAGTACTTC	CAGGNSYEQYF
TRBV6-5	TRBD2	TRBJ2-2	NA	TGTGCCATTAGCGGGGGGGCCACCGGGGAGCTGTTTTTT	CAISGGATGELFF
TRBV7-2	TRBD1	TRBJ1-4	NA	TGTGCCAGCAGCTACGACAGGGCGTCCGGAAAACTGTTTTTT	CASSYDRASGKLFF
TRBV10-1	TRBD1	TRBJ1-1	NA	TGCGCCAGCAGCCAAAGGGCAGGGGGCACTGAAGCTTTCTTT	CASSQRAGGTEAFF
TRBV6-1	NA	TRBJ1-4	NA	TGTGCCAGCAGTGAACGGGGATCAACTAATGAAAAACTGTTTTTT	CASSERGSTNEKLFF
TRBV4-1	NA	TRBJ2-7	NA	TGCGCCAGCAGCTCCCCAGGGAAGAGCCTCTCCTACGAGCAGTACTTC	CASSSPGKSLSYEQYF
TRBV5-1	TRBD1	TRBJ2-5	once	TGCGCCAGCAGCCTGGACAGGGACCGAGAGACCCAGTACTTC	CASSLDRDRETQYF
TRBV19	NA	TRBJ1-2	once	TGTGCCAGTAGTATAGCTATATCCGGGGGGTATGGCTACACCTTC	CASSIAISGGYGYTF
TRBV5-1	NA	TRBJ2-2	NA	TGCGCCAGCACCAATCTAGTGTCTCCCGGGGAGCTGTTTTTT	CASTNLVSPGELFF
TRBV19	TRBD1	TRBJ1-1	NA	TGTGCCAGTAGGGGGACAGGGTTCGTTCGGAAGGCCGCCGACACTGAAGCTTTCTTT	CASRGTGFVRKAADTEAFF
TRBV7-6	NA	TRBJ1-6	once	TGTGCCAGCAGCCGCTCTACACCAGGGGCTAATTCACCCCTCCACTTT	CASSRSTPGANSPLHF
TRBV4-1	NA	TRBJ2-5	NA	TGCGCCAGCAGCCAAGATCGCGGGTACCAAGAGACCCAGTACTTC	CASSQDRGYQETQYF
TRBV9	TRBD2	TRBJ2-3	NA	TGTGCCAGCAGCGTCGGGACTAGCTTGGTGACGCAGTATTTT	CASSVGTSLVTQYF
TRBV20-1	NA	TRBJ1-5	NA	TGCAGTGCTAGTTCAGGGCTCGCGGGCAATCAGCCCCAGCATTTT	CSASSGLAGNQPQHF
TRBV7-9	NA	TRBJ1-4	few	TGTGCCAGCAGCTTACTGACAGATAATGAAAAACTGTTTTTT	CASSLLTDNEKLFF
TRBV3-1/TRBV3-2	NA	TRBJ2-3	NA	TGTGCCAGCAGACCAGGGGGCACAGATACGCAGTATTTT	CASRPGGTDTQYF
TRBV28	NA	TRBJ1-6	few	TGTGCCAGCAGTTTATGGACAGGAGATTATAATTCACCCCTCCACTTT	CASSLWTGDYNSPLHF
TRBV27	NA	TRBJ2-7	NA	TGTGCCAGCAGCGGAGGACAGAGGAATTACGAGCAGTACTTC	CASSGGQRNYEQYF
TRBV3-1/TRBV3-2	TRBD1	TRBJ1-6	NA	TGTGCCAGCAGCCTGACACAGGGGGCACCCCTCCACTTT	CASSLTQGAPLHF
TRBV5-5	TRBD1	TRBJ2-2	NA	TGTGCCAGCAGTTCGACCCGACAGGGGGCATGGGCCGGGGAGCTGTTTTTT	CASSSTRQGAWAGELFF
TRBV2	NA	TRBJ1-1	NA	TGTGCCAGCAGTGGGGCGGGGAGGGTAACTGAAGCTTTCTTT	CASSGAGRVTEAFF
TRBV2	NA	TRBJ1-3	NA	TGTGCCAGCAGTCGACAGCTCTCTGGAAACACCATATATTTT	CASSRQLSGNTIYF
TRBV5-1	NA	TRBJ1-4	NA	TGCGCCAGCAGCTTGCCCGAACCGGGGGAAAAACTGTTTTTT	CASSLPEPGEKLFF
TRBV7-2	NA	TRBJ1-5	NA	TGTGCCAGCAGCTTCGACGGCGGGGGGGGACAGCCCCAGCATTTT	CASSFDGGGGQPQHF
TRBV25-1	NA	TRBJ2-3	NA	TGTGCCAGCAGTGAATACGGGAGTACGCAGTATTTT	CASSEYGSTQYF
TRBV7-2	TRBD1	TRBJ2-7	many	TGTGCCAGCAGCTTAGGAGCCCCCGACAGGGGCGGCTACGAGCAGTACTTC	CASSLGAPDRGGYEQYF
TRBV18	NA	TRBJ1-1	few	TGTGCCAGCTCACCGACTAATTTTCTAATGAACACTGAAGCTTTCTTT	CASSPTNFLMNTEAFF